This TCR beta chain is from a study of Graves' ophthalmopathy and Graves' hyperthyroidism. Moderate-to-severe activity, CAS at least 3, NOSPECS at least 4 and duration under 3 months characterized donors with ophthalmopathy. Trimming stripped 6 bases from V and 9 bases from J, with 20 bases between. The CDR3 spans 14 residues. Germline assignment: CDR1 MDHEN and CDR2 SYDVKM. The authors amplified TCR beta CDR3 regions from RNA transcripts. A first-round RT-PCR used HTBI primers, followed by a second-round multiplex PCR. One entry per CDR3 protein results from TCRdb running MiXCR on the multiplex PCR reads. The table lists about 220,000 distinct CDR3 sequences, around a fifth of them singletons.

Sequenced sample: peripheral blood. The chain recombines TRBV28 with TRBJ2-5, with a tentative D call TRBD2 (6 bases). The receptor was isolated from a woman between 45 and 65 years old with Graves' ophthalmopathy. The CDR3 sequence is CASSTWTTSGAQYF. In DNA, the CDR3 is TGTGCCAGCAGCACATGGACTACCTCTGGGGCCCAGTACTTC.